This T cell receptor beta chain was captured by sequencing in a study of cytomegalovirus exposure and HLA in healthy donors. The PCR made use of 60 Vbeta and 13 Jbeta primers. Data came from immunoSEQ multiplex PCR; TCRdb stores just in-frame clones and leaves some out. The sample lists fewer than 110,000 clones, about 85% seen once, with about 3.9% in the top ten. The sample holds one count of this clone. What it binds is not known. Overall study findings and caveats: A prior analysis recorded that most TCR beta V segments were productive about 90% or about 30% of the time. Common viral pathogens were later found to be apparently linked to several of the most significant clusters.

This CDR3 spans 14 amino acids. Trimming pared 0 bases from V and 12 bases from J, leaving 15 bases between. Germline CDR1 is MGHRA and CDR2 is YSYEKL. The chain joins TRBV4-1 to TRBJ2-4, with D unresolved. The TCR comes from a man aged 25 to 45 in good health and CMV-seronegative. The sample was PBMCs. For the CDR3, the DNA is TGCGCCAGCAGCCAAGATTTCGCCCGAGGTGGTCAGTACTTC. It codes for CASSQDFARGGQYF.